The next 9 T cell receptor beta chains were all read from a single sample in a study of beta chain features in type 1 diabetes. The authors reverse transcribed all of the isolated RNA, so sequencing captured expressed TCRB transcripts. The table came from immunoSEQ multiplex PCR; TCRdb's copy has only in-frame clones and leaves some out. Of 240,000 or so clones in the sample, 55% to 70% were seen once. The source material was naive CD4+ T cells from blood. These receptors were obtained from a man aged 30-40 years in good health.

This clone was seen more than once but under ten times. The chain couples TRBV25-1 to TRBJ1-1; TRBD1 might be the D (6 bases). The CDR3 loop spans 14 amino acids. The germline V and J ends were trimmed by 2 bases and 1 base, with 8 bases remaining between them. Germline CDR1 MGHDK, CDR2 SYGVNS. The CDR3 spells CASSETTGNTEAFF. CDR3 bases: TGTGCCAGCAGTGAAACGACAGGGAACACTGAAGCTTTCTTT. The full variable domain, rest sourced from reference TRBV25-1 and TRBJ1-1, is EADIYQTPRYLVIGTGKKITLECSQTMGHDKMYWYQQDPGMELHLIHYSYGVNSTEKGDLSSESTVSRIRTEHFPLTLESARPSHTSQYLCASSETTGNTEAFFGQGTRLTVV.

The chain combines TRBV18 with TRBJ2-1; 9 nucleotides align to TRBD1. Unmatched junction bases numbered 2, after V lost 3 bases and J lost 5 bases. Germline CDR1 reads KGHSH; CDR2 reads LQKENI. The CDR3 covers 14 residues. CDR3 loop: CASSPRTGDNEQFF. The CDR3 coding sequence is TGTGCCAGCTCACCCCGGACAGGGGACAATGAGCAGTTCTTC.

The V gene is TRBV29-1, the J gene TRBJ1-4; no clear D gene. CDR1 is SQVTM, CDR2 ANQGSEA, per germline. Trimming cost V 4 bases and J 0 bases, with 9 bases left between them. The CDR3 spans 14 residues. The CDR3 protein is CSVVGGSTNEKLFF. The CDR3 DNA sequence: TGCAGCGTTGTGGGCGGCTCAACTAATGAAAAACTGTTTTTT.

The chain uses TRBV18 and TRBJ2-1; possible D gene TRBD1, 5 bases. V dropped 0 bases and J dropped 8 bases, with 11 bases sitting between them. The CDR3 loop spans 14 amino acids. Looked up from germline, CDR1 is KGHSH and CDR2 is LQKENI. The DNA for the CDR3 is TGTGCCAGCTCACCACCCGGACAAAGGGATGAGCAGTTCTTC. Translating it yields CASSPPGQRDEQFF. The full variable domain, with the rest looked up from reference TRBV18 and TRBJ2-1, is NAGVMQNPRHLVRRRGQEARLRCSPMKGHSHVYWYRQLPEEGLKFMVYLQKENIIDESGMPKERFSAEFPKEGPSILRIQQVVRGDSAAYFCASSPPGQRDEQFFGPGTRLTVL.

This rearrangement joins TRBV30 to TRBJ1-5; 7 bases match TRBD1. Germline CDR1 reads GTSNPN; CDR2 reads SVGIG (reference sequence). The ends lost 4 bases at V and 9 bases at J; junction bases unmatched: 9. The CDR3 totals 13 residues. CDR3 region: CAWNRQGQRPQHF. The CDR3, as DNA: TGTGCCTGGAATAGACAGGGACAGCGGCCCCAGCATTTT.

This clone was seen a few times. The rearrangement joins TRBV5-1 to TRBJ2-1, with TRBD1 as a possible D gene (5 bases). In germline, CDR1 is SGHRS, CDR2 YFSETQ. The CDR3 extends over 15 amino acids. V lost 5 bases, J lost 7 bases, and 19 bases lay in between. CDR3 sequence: CASSTRADRANEQFF. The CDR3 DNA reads TGCGCCAGCAGTACAAGGGCCGACAGAGCTAATGAGCAGTTCTTC.

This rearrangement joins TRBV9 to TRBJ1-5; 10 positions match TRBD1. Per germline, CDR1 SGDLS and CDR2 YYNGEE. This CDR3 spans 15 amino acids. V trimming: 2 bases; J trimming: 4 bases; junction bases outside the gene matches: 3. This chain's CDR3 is CASSVGTGANQPQHF. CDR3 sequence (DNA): TGTGCCAGCAGCGTTGGGACAGGGGCTAATCAGCCCCAGCATTTT.

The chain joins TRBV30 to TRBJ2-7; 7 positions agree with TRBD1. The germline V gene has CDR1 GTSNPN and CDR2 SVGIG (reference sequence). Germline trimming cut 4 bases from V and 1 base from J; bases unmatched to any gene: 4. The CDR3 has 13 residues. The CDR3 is CAWTRGYSYEQYF. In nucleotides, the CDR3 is TGTGCCTGGACCAGGGGGTATTCCTACGAGCAGTACTTC.

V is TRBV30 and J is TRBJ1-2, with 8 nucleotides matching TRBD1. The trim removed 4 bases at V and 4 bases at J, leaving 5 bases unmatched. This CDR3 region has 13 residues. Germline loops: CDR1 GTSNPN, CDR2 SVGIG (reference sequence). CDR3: CAWTPTGGYGYTF. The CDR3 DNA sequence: TGTGCCTGGACCCCAACAGGGGGCTATGGCTACACCTTC.